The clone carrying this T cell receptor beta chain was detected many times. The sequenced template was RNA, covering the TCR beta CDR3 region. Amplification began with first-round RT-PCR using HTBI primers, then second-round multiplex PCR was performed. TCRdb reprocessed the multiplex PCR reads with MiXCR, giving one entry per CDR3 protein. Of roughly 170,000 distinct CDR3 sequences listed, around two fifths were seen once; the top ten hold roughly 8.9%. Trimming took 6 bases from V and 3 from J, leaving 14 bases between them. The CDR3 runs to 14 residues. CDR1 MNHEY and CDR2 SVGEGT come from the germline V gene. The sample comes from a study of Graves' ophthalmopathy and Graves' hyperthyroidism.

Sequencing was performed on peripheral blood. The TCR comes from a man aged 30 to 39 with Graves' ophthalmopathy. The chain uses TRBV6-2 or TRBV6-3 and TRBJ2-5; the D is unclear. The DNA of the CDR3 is TGTGCCAGCAGGCCCCTCGAGGCCGAAGAGACCCAGTACTTC. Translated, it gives CASRPLEAEETQYF.